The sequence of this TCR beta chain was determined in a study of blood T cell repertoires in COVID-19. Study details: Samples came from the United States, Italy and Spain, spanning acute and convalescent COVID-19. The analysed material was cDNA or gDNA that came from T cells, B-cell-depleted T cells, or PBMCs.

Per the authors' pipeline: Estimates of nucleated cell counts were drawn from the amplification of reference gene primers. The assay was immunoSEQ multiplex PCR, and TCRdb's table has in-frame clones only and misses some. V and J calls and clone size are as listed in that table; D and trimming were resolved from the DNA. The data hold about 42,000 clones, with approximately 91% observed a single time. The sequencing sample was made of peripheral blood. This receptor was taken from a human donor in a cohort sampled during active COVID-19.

CDR3 coding DNA: TGTGCCACCAGTGATTTTACCGGAGGAGCTTTCTTT. Translated: CATSDFTGGAFF. The rearrangement joins TRBV24-1 to TRBJ1-1, with D hard to call. Per germline, CDR1 KGHDR and CDR2 SFDVKD. Trimming took off 1 base at V and 10 bases at J, with 9 bases between the two ends. The CDR3 totals 12 residues.